The source of this T cell receptor (beta chain) is a study of blood T cells in healthy people across ages. Points from the study as a whole: The study found TCR beta diversity correlated strongly with naive T cell percentage. Researchers judged that diversity estimates from one million T cells fell short of true values.

Primers used in a second PCR of roughly 7 to 12 cycles were a sample-barcoded 5' primer and a J-beta primer mix. A single record per CDR3 protein comes from TCRdb applying MiXCR to the 5' RACE reads. The table lists 1.5 million to 2 million distinct CDR3 sequences, about 39% of them singletons, with about 23% in the top ten. V gave up 6 bases and J gave up 11 bases, with 13 bases separating them. The CDR3 covers 11 residues. In regard to this clonotype: Its antigen is still unknown.

Samples each yielded at least 5.5 micrograms of total RNA. The chain links TRBV12-3 or TRBV12-4 to TRBJ2-5; D is perhaps TRBD1 or TRBD2 (5 bases each). Specimen: blood. The clonotype originates from a human donor in good health. The CDR3 DNA reads TGTGCCAGCAGACAGGTCGGGGAGCAGTACTTC. Protein: CASRQVGEQYF.